One T cell receptor (beta chain) is described in this entry. Its target is unknown. The data were taken from a study of shared clonotypes between healthy human individuals. For the study at large: Per donor, CD8 memory used one plate, CD8 naive used two, CD4 memory used three and CD4 naive used three.

Findings of the study overall: It was the non-shared clonotypes that had lower generation probabilities than clonotypes shared by all four donors. Across a handful of donors, naive CD4 shared roughly 5%, naive CD8 less than 4%, memory CD4 roughly 2.3%, memory CD8 approximately 0.4%.

V was trimmed by 5 bases and J by 1 base, leaving 9 bases between them. The CDR3 loop spans 13 amino acids. In germline, CDR1 is SGHTA, CDR2 FQGNSA. DNA at around 190 ng, tens of thousands of T cell genomes, went into sorted-subset replicate PCRs. Profiled with immunoSEQ multiplex PCR; TCRdb holds only in-frame clones, not every one. Among around 1.9 million clones, 85% to 95% were seen once, and the ten largest hold 1.5% to 2%. Naive CD8 cells, CD45RO-negative and positively selected for CCR7, excluded terminally differentiated effector memory CD45RA+ cells. This clonotype was sampled from a man between 18 and 35 years old in good health. Some clones in this sample may be carry-over from other donors' samples. The material sequenced was naive CD8+ T cells from PBMCs. V usage is TRBV7-2 and J usage is TRBJ2-7; a weak D match, TRBD1 (6 bases). The CDR3 coding sequence is TGTGCCAGCAGCCCAGGGGTGTCCTACGAGCAGTACTTC. It codes for CASSPGVSYEQYF.